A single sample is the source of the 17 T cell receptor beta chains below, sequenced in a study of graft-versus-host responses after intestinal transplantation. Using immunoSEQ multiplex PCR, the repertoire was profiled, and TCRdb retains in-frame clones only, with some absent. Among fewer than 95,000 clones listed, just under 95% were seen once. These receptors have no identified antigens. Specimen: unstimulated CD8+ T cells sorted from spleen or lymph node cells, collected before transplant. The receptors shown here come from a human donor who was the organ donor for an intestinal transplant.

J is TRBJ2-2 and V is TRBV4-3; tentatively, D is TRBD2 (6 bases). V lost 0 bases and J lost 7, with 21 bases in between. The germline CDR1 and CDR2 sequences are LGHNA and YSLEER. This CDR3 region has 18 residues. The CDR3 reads CASSQDGRELAGGGELFF. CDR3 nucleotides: TGCGCCAGCAGCCAAGATGGGCGGGAACTTGCTGGAGGCGGGGAGCTGTTTTTT.

CDR3 in amino acids: CASSPWGDVDGGYEQYF. CDR3 sequence (DNA): TGCGCCAGCAGCCCCTGGGGGGACGTGGATGGAGGCTACGAGCAGTACTTC. The chain carries TRBV5-1 and TRBJ2-7; maybe TRBD2 (6 bases). V shed 4 bases and J shed 3 bases, with 23 bases lying between them. The CDR3 contains 17 residues. Germline loops: CDR1 SGHRS, CDR2 YFSETQ.

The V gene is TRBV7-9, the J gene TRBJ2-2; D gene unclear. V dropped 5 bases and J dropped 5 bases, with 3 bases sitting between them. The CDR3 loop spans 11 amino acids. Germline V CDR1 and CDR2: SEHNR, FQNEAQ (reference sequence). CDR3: CASSPTGELFF. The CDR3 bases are TGTGCCAGCAGCCCAACCGGGGAGCTGTTTTTT.

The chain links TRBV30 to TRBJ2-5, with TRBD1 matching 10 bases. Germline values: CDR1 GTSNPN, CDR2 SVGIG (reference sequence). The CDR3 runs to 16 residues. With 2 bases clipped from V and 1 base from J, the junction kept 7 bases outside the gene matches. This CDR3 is CAWSFGTGVGQETQYF. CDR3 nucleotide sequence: TGTGCCTGGAGTTTCGGGACAGGGGTCGGCCAAGAGACCCAGTACTTC.

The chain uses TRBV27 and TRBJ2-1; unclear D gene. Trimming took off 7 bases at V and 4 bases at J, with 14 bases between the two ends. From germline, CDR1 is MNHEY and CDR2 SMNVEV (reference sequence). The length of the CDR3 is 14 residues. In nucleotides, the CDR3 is TGTGCCAGCAACCCGACTGCCTTTTACAATGAGCAGTTCTTC. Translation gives CASNPTAFYNEQFF.

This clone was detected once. The CDR3 protein is CATSRERGGTSGETQYF. CDR3 bases: TGTGCCACCAGCAGAGAGCGGGGAGGGACCTCAGGAGAGACCCAGTACTTC. The chain uses TRBV15 and TRBJ2-5; TRBD2 aligns across 7 bases. The germline CDR1 and CDR2 sequences are LNHNV and YYDKDF (reference sequence). The CDR3 totals 17 residues. With V trimmed by 0 bases and J by 4 bases, 11 bases remained unmatched. Filled out from reference TRBV15 and TRBJ2-5, the complete variable domain reads DAMVIQNPRYQVTQFGKPVTLSCSQTLNHNVMYWYQQKSSQAPKLLFHYYDKDFNNEADTPDNFQSRRPNTSFCFLDIRSPGLGDTAMYLCATSRERGGTSGETQYFGPGTRLLVL.

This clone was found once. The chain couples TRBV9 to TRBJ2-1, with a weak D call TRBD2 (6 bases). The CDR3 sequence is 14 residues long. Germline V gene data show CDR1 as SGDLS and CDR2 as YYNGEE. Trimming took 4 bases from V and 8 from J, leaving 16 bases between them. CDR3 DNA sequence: TGTGCCAGCAGCCCCCCGACTAGGTTGGATGAGCAGTTCTTC. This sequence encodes CASSPPTRLDEQFF.

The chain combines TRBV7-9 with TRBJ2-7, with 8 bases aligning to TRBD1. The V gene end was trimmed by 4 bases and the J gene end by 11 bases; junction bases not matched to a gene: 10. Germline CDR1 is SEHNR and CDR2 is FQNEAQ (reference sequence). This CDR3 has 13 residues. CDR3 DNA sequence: TGTGCCAGCAGCTCCTCCTTACAGGGGGTGAAGTACTTC. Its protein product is CASSSSLQGVKYF.

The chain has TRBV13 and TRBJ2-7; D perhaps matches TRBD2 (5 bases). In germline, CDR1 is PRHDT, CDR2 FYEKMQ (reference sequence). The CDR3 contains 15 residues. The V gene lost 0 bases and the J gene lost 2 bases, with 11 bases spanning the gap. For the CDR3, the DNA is TGTGCCAGCAGCTTAGGGGGAGAACCCACCTACGAGCAGTACTTC. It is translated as CASSLGGEPTYEQYF.

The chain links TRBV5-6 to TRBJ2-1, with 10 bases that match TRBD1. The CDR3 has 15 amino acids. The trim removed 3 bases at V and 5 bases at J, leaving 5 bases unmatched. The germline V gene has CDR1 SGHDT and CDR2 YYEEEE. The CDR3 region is CASSWGQGTHNEQFF. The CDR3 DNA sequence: TGTGCCAGCAGCTGGGGACAGGGGACCCACAATGAGCAGTTCTTC.

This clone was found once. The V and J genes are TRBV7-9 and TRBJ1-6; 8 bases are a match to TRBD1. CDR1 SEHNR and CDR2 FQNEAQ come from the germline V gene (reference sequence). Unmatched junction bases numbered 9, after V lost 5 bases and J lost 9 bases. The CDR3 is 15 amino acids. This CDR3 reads CASSPTGAVRSPLHF. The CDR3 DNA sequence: TGTGCCAGCAGCCCGACAGGGGCGGTGCGTTCACCCCTCCACTTT.

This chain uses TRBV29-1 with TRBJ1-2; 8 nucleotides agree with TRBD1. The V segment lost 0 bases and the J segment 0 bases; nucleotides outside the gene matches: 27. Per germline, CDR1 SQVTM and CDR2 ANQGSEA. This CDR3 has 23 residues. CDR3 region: CSVEDFDLTSGGVRDRTNYGYTF. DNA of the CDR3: TGCAGCGTTGAAGATTTTGACCTGACGAGTGGTGGGGTACGGGACAGGACTAACTATGGCTACACCTTC.

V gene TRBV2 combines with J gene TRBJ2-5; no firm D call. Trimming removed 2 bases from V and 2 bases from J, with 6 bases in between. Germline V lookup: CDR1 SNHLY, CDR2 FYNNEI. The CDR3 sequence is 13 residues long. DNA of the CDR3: TGTGCCAGCAGTGAACCCAGACAAGAGACCCAGTACTTC. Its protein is CASSEPRQETQYF.

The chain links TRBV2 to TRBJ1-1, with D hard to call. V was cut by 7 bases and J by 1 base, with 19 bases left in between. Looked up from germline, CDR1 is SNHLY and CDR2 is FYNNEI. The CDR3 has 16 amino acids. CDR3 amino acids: CASKAAEVARNTEAFF. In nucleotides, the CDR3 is TGTGCCAGCAAAGCGGCGGAGGTTGCCCGGAACACTGAAGCTTTCTTT.

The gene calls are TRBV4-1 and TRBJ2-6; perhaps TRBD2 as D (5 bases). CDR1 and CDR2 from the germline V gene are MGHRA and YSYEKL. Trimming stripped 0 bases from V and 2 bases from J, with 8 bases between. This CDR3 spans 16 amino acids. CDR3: CASSQDEGTGANVLTF. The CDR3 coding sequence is TGCGCCAGCAGCCAAGATGAGGGAACTGGGGCCAACGTCCTGACTTTC.

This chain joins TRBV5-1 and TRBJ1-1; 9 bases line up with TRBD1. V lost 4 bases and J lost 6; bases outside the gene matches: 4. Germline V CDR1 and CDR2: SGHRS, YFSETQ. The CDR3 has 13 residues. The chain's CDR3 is CASSGGQGPEAFF. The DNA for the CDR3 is TGCGCCAGCAGCGGGGGACAGGGCCCTGAAGCTTTCTTT.

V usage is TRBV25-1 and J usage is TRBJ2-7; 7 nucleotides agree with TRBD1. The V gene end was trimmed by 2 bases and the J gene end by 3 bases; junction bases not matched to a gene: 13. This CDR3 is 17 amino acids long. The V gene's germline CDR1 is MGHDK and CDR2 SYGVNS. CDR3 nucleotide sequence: TGTGCCAGCAGTGAAATGGGAGAAAAAACAGGGGTCTACGAGCAGTACTTC. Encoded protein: CASSEMGEKTGVYEQYF.